Described below is a single T cell receptor (beta chain) sequence and its context. What this receptor recognizes is not known. No base quality values were provided; no much bigger clone lies one nucleotide off. The time point label of this sample denotes: blood from clinic visit 5 months post-surgery; TSC patient then seizure free. Surgery cases with the highest brain T cell transcript signatures were selected for TCR beta chain sequencing of brain tissue and, where available, blood. Before surgery, patients had received at least one anti-epileptic drug. The TCR-sequenced patients were children whose drug-resistant epilepsy was caused by tuberous sclerosis complex, focal cortical dysplasia, Rasmussen encephalitis or hemimegalencephaly. The Monarch genomic DNA purification kit was used to extract bulk genomic DNA from unsorted brain tissue and whole blood. This sample is drawn from a study of brain T cells in children with intractable seizures (dated by TCRdb to about 2021). Context from the whole study: As a first screen for immune gene transcripts, resected brain tissue from just under 55 pediatric epilepsy surgery cases was run on a NanoString immunology panel. Of the roughly twelve selected surgery cases, pre-surgery blood was also sequenced for eight, so four had brain tissue only.

What the authors observed across the whole study: Because sequencing depth differed between pre- and post-surgery blood, the absence of clones from the pre-surgery sample may reflect undersampling. The patients' HCMV serostatus was not known, and viral specificity was inferred solely from CDR3 sequence similarity.

The immunoSEQ assay was used to generate TCR beta chain sequences from genomic DNA. The original methods were these. Any CDR3 sequence that did not begin with the conserved framework cysteine at position 104 was removed by hand. Clonality was calculated as one minus the normalized Shannon's Diversity Index, with values ranging from 0 (maximal diversity) to 1 (oligoclonal). Chi-squared comparison-of-proportions tests assessed whether the same CDR3 differed in frequency between samples, such as brain versus blood. Public clonotypes were found through immuneACCESS searches, while the VDJdb browser was used to judge similarity to known antiviral clonotypes. TCRdb carries this immuneACCESS record with in-frame sequences only. Its versions omit some clonotypes, under half of them owing to an unresolved V gene in the studies checked, with the rest unexplained. V and J calls and clone size are those listed in that table; D and trimming were worked out from the DNA. This sample lists about 340,000 clones; over 90% were detected once. The ten most abundant clones make up approximately 5% of the sample.

The sequence was obtained from a boy under two years old with tuberous sclerosis and intractable seizures. The sample in question was peripheral blood, obtained around 5 months after surgery.

The CDR3 corresponds to CASSLKAGGPNNEQFF. The nucleotides are TGTGCCAGCAGCTTAAAAGCGGGAGGGCCCAACAATGAGCAGTTCTTC. Rearrangement joined TRBV7-3 to TRBJ2-1; TRBD2 lines up with 10 middle nucleotides. Trimming takes 1 base off V and 5 bases off J; junction bases not matched to a gene: 5. Inclusive of the bounding cysteine and phenylalanine, the CDR3 is 16 residues long. This entry keeps only the CDR3 DNA: 48 bases, framed from base 1. CDR1 SGHTA and CDR2 FQGTGA are derived from the germline V gene.